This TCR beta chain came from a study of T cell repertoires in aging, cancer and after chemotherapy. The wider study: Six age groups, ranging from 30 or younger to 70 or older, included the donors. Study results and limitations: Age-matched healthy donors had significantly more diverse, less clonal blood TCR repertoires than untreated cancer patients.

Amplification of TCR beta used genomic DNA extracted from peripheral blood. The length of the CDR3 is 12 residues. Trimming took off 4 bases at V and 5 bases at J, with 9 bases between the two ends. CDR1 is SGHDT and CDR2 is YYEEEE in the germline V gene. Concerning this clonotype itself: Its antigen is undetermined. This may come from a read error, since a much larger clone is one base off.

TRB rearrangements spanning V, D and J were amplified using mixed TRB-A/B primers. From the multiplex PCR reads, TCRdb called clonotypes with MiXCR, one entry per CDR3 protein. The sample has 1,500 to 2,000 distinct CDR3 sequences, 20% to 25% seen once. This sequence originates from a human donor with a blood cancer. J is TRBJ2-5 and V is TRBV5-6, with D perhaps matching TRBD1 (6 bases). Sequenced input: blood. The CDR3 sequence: CASSQGWETQYF. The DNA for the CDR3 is TGTGCCAGCAGCCAGGGGTGGGAGACCCAGTACTTC.